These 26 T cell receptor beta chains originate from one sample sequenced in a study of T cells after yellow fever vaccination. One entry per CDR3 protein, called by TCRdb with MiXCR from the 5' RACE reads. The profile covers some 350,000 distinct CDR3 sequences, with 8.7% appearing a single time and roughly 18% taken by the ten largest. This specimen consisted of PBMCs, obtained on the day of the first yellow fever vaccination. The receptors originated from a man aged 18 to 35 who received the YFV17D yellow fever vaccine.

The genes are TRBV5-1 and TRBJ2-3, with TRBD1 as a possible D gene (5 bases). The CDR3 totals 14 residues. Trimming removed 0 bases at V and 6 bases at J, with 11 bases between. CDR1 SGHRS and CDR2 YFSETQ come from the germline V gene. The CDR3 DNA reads TGCGCCAGCAGCTTGGCCAATGGGGCGGATACGCAGTATTTT. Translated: CASSLANGADTQYF. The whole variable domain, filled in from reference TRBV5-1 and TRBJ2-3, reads KAGVTQTPRYLIKTRGQQVTLSCSPISGHRSVSWYQQTPGQGLQFLFEYFSETQRNKGNFPGRFSGRQFSNSRSEMNVSTLELGDSALYLCASSLANGADTQYFGPGTRLTVL.

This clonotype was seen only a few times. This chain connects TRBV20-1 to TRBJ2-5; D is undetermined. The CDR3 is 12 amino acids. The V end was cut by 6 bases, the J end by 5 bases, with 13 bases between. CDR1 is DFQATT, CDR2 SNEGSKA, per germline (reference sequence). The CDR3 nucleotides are TGCAGTGCCACATCTCAGCAGGAGACCCAGTACTTC. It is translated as CSATSQQETQYF.

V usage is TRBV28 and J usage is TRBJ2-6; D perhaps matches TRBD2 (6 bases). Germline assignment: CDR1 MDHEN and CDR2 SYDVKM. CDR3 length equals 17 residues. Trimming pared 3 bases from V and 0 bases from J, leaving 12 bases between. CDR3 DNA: TGTGCCAGCAGTTTTGGGGGGTCCCTCTCTGGGGCCAACGTCCTGACTTTC. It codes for CASSFGGSLSGANVLTF.

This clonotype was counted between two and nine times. CDR3 DNA sequence: TGTGCCAGCAGCTTACAATCAGGGGTCAATCAGCCCCAGCATTTT. Translated, it gives CASSLQSGVNQPQHF. V and J are TRBV7-6 and TRBJ1-5, with D perhaps matching TRBD1 (6 bases). CDR1 is SGHVS and CDR2 is FNYEAQ in the germline V gene. Trimming removed 2 bases from V and 3 bases from J, with 11 bases in between. This CDR3 contains 15 residues.

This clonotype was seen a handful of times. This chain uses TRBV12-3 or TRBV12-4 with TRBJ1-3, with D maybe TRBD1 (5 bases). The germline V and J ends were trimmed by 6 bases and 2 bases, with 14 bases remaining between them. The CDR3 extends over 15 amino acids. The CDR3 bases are TGTGCCAGCAGCCCCTGGGGGTCTGCTGGAAACACCATATATTTT. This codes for CASSPWGSAGNTIYF.

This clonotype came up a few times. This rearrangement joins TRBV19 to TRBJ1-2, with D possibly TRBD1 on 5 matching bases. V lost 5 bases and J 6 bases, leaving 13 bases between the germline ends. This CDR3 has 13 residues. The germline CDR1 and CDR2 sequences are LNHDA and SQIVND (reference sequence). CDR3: CASSRGRGDGYTF. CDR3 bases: TGTGCCAGTAGTCGGGGCCGGGGGGATGGCTACACCTTC.

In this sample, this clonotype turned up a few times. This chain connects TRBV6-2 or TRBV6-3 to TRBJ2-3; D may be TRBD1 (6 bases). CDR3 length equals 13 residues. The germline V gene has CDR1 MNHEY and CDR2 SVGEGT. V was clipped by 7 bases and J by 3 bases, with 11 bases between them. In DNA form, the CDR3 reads TGTGCCAGCACCCAAACAGGGACAGATACGCAGTATTTT. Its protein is CASTQTGTDTQYF.

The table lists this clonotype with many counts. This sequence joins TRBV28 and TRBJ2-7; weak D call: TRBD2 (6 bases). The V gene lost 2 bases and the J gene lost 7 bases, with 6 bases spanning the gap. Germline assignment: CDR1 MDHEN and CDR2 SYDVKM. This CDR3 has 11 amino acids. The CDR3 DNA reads TGTGCCAGCAGTTTACGGGGGGAGCAGTACGTC. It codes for CASSLRGEQYV.

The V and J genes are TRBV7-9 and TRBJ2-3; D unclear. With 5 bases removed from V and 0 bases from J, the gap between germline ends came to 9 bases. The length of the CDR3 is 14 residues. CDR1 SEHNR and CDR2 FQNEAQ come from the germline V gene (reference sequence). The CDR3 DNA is TGTGCCAGCAGCCAAGTAACTAGCACAGATACGCAGTATTTT. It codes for CASSQVTSTDTQYF.

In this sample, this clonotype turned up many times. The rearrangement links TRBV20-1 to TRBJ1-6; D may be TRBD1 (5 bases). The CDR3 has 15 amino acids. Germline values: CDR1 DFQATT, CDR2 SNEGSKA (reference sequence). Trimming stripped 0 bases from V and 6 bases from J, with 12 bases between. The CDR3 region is CSARDGGQINSPLHF. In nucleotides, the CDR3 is TGCAGTGCTAGAGATGGCGGACAAATTAATTCACCCCTCCACTTT.

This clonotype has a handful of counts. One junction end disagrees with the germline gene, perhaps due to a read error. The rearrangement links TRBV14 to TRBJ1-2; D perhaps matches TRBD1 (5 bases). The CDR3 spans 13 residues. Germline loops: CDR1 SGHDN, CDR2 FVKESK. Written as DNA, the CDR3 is TGTGCCAGCAGCCAAGAAATCCCGGGACGGTTCTCCTTC. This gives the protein CASSQEIPGRFSF.

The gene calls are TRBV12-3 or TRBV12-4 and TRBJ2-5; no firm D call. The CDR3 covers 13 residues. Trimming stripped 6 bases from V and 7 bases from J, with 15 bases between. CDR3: CASSRAGSRTQYF. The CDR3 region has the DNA TGTGCCAGCAGCCGCGCCGGCTCAAGGACCCAGTACTTC.

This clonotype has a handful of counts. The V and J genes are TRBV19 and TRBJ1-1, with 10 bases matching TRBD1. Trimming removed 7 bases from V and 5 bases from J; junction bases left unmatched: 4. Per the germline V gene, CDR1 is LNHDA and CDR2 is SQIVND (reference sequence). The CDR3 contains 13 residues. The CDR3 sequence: CASKDRGGTEAFF. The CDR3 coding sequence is TGTGCCAGTAAGGACAGGGGGGGAACTGAAGCTTTCTTT. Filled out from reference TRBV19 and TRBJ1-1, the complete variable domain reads DGGITQSPKYLFRKEGQNVTLSCEQNLNHDAMYWYRQDPGQGLRLIYYSQIVNDFQKGDIAEGYSVSREKKESFPLTVTSAQKNPTAFYLCASKDRGGTEAFFGQGTRLTVV.

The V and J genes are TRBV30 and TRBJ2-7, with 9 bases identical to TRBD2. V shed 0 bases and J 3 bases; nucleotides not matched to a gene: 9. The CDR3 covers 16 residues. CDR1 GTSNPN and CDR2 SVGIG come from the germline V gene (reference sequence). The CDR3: CAWSVAGGRFSYEQYF. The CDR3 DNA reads TGTGCCTGGAGTGTAGCGGGGGGCCGCTTCAGCTACGAGCAGTACTTC.

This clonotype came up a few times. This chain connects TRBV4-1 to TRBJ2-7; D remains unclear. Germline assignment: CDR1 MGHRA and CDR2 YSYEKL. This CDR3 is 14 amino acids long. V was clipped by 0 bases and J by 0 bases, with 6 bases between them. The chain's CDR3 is CASSQEQSSYEQYF. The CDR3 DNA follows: TGCGCCAGCAGCCAAGAACAGAGCTCCTACGAGCAGTACTTC.

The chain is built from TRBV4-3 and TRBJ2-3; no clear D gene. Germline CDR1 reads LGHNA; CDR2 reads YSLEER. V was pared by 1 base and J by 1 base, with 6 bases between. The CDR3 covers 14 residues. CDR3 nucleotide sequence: TGCGCCAGCAGCCAAGTGGTGGGCACAGATACGCAGTATTTT. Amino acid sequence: CASSQVVGTDTQYF.

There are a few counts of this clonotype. Written as DNA, the CDR3 is TGCAGTGTCTACAGACAGGCAGGCACTGAAGCTTTCTTT. As protein: CSVYRQAGTEAFF. The V call is TRBV20-1, the J call TRBJ1-1; D possibly corresponds to TRBD1 (6 bases). CDR3 size: 13 residues. The germline V and J ends were trimmed by 7 bases and 4 bases, with 16 bases remaining between them. Germline V gene sequence: CDR1 DFQATT, CDR2 SNEGSKA (reference sequence).

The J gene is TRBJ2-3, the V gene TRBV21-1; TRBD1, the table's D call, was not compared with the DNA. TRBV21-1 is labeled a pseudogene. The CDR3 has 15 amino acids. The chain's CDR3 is CASSKKQGATDTQYF. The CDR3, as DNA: TGTGCCAGCAGCAAAAAACAGGGGGCAACAGATACGCAGTATTTT.

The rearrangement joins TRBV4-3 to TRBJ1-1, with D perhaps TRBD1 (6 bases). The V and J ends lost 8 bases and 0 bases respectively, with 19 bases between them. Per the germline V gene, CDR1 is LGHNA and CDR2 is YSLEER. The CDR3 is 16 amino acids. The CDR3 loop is CASQRTVTGLNTEAFF. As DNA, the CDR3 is TGCGCCAGCCAGAGGACAGTTACAGGGTTGAACACTGAAGCTTTCTTT.

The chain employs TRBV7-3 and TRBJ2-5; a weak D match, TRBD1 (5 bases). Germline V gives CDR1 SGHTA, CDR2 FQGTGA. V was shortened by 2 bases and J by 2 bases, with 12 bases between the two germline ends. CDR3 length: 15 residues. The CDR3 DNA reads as TGTGCCAGCAGCTTATACAGGAGCAATCAAGAGACCCAGTACTTC. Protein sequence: CASSLYRSNQETQYF.

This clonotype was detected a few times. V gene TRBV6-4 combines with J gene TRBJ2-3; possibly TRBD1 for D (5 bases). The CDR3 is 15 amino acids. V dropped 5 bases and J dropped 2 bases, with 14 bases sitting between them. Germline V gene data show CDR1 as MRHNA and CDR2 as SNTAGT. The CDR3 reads CASSSSRGFTDTQYF. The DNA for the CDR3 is TGTGCCAGCAGTTCTTCAAGGGGCTTCACAGATACGCAGTATTTT.

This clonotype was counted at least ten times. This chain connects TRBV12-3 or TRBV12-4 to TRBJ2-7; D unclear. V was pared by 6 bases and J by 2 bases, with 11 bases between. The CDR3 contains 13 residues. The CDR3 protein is CASSLQTPYEQYF. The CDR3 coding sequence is TGTGCCAGCAGCCTCCAAACGCCCTACGAGCAGTACTTC.

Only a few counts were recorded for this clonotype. CDR3 nucleotides: TGCAGTGCTCTCATGACAGGTACTGGGGAGTTTGCGGAGAATCAGCCCCAGCATTTT. Its protein product is CSALMTGTGEFAENQPQHF. This chain joins TRBV20-1 and TRBJ1-5; a possible D gene is TRBD1 (6 bases). CDR3 size: 19 residues. Germline V lookup: CDR1 DFQATT, CDR2 SNEGSKA (reference sequence). V was pared by 5 bases and J by 4 bases, with 30 bases between.

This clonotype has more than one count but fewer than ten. The DNA for the CDR3 is TGTGCCAGCAGCCGGGACAGGGGCCTTGCCTATGGCTACACCTTC. Translating gives CASSRDRGLAYGYTF. This rearrangement joins TRBV7-2 to TRBJ1-2, with 10 nucleotides matching TRBD1. The ends lost 5 bases at V and 4 bases at J; junction bases unmatched: 7. The germline V gene encodes CDR1 SGHTA and CDR2 FQGNSA. CDR3 length: 15 amino acids. Filled out from reference TRBV7-2 and TRBJ1-2, the complete variable domain reads GAGVSQSPSNKVTEKGKDVELRCDPISGHTALYWYRQSLGQGLEFLIYFQGNSAPDKSGLPSDRFSAERTGGSVSTLTIQRTQQEDSAVYLCASSRDRGLAYGYTFGSGTRLTVV.

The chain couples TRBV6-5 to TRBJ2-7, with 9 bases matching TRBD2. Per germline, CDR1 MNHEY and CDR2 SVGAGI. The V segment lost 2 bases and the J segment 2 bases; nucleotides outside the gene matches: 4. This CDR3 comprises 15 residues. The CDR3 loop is CASSYSGRLAYEQYF. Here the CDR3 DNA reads TGTGCCAGCAGTTACAGCGGGAGGCTCGCCTACGAGCAGTACTTC.

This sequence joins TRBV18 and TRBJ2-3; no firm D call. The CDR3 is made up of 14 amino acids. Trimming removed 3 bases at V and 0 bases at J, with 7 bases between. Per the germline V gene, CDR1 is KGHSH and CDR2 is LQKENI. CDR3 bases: TGTGCCAGCTCACCGACGGGTAGCACAGATACGCAGTATTTT. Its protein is CASSPTGSTDTQYF.